Below, 18 T cell receptor beta chains from the same sample are listed, as sequenced in a study of T cells in Graves' hyperthyroidism and ophthalmopathy. Authors of the study amplified TCR beta CDR3 regions from RNA transcripts. The HTBI set primed first-round TCR CDR3 RT-PCR. TCRdb re-called the multiplex PCR reads through MiXCR, storing one row per CDR3 protein. The sample consists of some 770,000 distinct CDR3 sequences, around 15% of them appearing once. Material: blood. These receptors were taken from a man in his late teens or twenties with Graves' hyperthyroidism.

This clonotype was counted ten times or more. This chain links TRBV10-3 with TRBJ2-1, with no clear D. Trimming removed 6 bases from V and 0 bases from J, with 6 bases in between. This CDR3 has 13 residues. From germline, CDR1 is ENHRY and CDR2 SYGVKD. CDR3: CAIRAASYNEQFF. DNA for the CDR3: TGTGCCATCAGGGCAGCCTCCTACAATGAGCAGTTCTTC.

The table lists this clonotype with many counts. The rearrangement uses TRBV6-1 and TRBJ1-5; TRBD1 matches at 8 bases. V lost 4 bases and J lost 4; bases outside the gene matches: 3. The V gene's germline CDR1 is MNHNS and CDR2 SASEGT. The CDR3 is made up of 14 amino acids. The DNA for the CDR3 is TGTGCCAGCAGTGTCGACAGGGGAAATCAGCCCCAGCATTTT. Protein product: CASSVDRGNQPQHF.

The chain is built from TRBV15 and TRBJ1-2; tentative D call: TRBD1 (5 bases). Germline assignment: CDR1 LNHNV and CDR2 YYDKDF (reference sequence). This CDR3 spans 17 amino acids. V shed 4 bases and J shed 0 bases, with 18 bases lying between them. The CDR3 here is CATSTGRAGISNYGYTF. CDR3 nucleotides: TGTGCCACCAGCACAGGGAGAGCGGGGATTTCTAACTATGGCTACACCTTC.

This chain uses TRBV5-1 with TRBJ2-6; D may be TRBD1 (6 bases). Germline V gene data show CDR1 as SGHRS and CDR2 as YFSETQ. CDR3 length: 16 amino acids. The V end lost 5 bases, the J end lost 3 bases, and 15 bases lay between the germline ends. CDR3 loop: CASRPRQANGANVLTF. As DNA, the CDR3 is TGCGCCAGCAGACCTCGACAGGCCAATGGGGCCAACGTCCTGACTTTC.

This clonotype was counted many times. V and J are TRBV5-1 and TRBJ1-1; maybe TRBD1 (5 bases). V shed 4 bases and J shed 3 bases, with 13 bases lying between them. This CDR3 has 14 amino acids. Germline lookup yields CDR1 SGHRS and CDR2 YFSETQ. CDR3 in amino acids: CASSPRDGDTEAFF. In DNA form, the CDR3 reads TGCGCCAGCAGCCCGCGGGACGGAGACACTGAAGCTTTCTTT.

Ten or more counts support this clonotype. This chain links TRBV2 with TRBJ2-2; the match to TRBD1 covers 8 bases. The CDR3 covers 15 residues. V lost 6 bases and J lost 1; bases outside the gene matches: 4. Germline CDR1 is SNHLY and CDR2 is FYNNEI. CDR3 region: CASSQGTGNTGELFF. DNA of the CDR3: TGTGCCAGCAGCCAAGGGACAGGGAACACCGGGGAGCTGTTTTTT.

This clonotype was seen a handful of times. The rearrangement links TRBV5-1 to TRBJ2-1; maybe TRBD2 (6 bases). V dropped 3 bases and J dropped 6 bases, with 10 bases sitting between them. Germline-derived CDR1 and CDR2 are SGHRS and YFSETQ. The CDR3 consists of 13 residues. The CDR3 nucleotides are TGCGCCAGCAGCTGGGGGGTGAGCAATGAGCAGTTCTTC. Translated: CASSWGVSNEQFF.

In this sample, this clonotype turned up many times. The J gene is TRBJ2-2, the V gene TRBV2; tentatively, D is TRBD2 (6 bases). The CDR3 sequence is 17 residues long. V shed 2 bases and J shed 1 base, with 14 bases lying between them. In germline, CDR1 is SNHLY, CDR2 FYNNEI. CDR3 nucleotides: TGTGCCAGCAGTGAATCGCGGGGCGGAGGGAACACCGGGGAGCTGTTTTTT. Amino acid sequence: CASSESRGGGNTGELFF. The complete variable domain, with remaining parts taken from reference TRBV2 and TRBJ2-2, reads EPEVTQTPSHQVTQMGQEVILRCVPISNHLYFYWYRQILGQKVEFLVSFYNNEISEKSEIFDDQFSVERPDGSNFTLKIRSTKLEDSAMYFCASSESRGGGNTGELFFGEGSRLTVL.

This clonotype has a handful of counts. This chain uses TRBV28 with TRBJ1-1; D possibly corresponds to TRBD1 (5 bases). Trimming removed 6 bases from V and 4 bases from J, with 18 bases in between. Germline lookup yields CDR1 MDHEN and CDR2 SYDVKM. The CDR3 covers 15 residues. The CDR3: CASRGVGGGGTEAFF. Here the CDR3 DNA reads TGTGCCAGCAGGGGGGTGGGCGGCGGGGGCACTGAAGCTTTCTTT. Combining the CDR3 with reference TRBV28 and TRBJ1-1 gives the whole variable domain DVKVTQSSRYLVKRTGEKVFLECVQDMDHENMFWYRQDPGLGLRLIYFSYDVKMKEKGDIPEGYSVSREKKERFSLILESASTNQTSMYLCASRGVGGGGTEAFFGQGTRLTVV.

In this sample, this clonotype turned up a few times. As DNA, the CDR3 is TGTGCCAGCAGTTTATTGGATTATGGCTACACCTTC. Protein sequence: CASSLLDYGYTF. The V and J genes are TRBV12-3 or TRBV12-4 and TRBJ1-2; unclear D gene. The V gene lost 2 bases and the J gene lost 5 bases, with 6 bases spanning the gap. CDR3 length: 12 residues.

The chain couples TRBV4-1 to TRBJ2-5; D call uncertain. The CDR3 loop spans 15 amino acids. CDR1 is MGHRA and CDR2 is YSYEKL in the germline V gene. V was pared by 0 bases and J by 5 bases, with 13 bases between. CDR3 sequence: CASSQDGAVGETQYF. CDR3 nucleotides: TGCGCCAGCAGCCAAGATGGAGCAGTCGGTGAGACCCAGTACTTC.

J is TRBJ2-7 and V is TRBV27; weak D call: TRBD2 (6 bases). The length of the CDR3 is 15 residues. V was pared by 3 bases and J by 0 bases, with 12 bases between. Germline CDR1 and CDR2: MNHEY and SMNVEV (reference sequence). The CDR3 is CASSFGGVPSYEQYF. CDR3 DNA sequence: TGTGCCAGCAGTTTTGGAGGGGTCCCCTCCTACGAGCAGTACTTC.

V gene TRBV6-1 combines with J gene TRBJ2-7; D perhaps matches TRBD2 (5 bases). Deletions cut 6 bases from V and 6 bases from J, with 21 bases between. This CDR3 region has 15 residues. The germline CDR1 and CDR2 sequences are MNHNS and SASEGT. This chain's CDR3 is CASSLRTDYMGEQYF. DNA of the CDR3: TGTGCCAGCAGCCTCCGGACTGATTATATGGGCGAGCAGTACTTC.

With regard to this clonotype: A read error may account for a junction end that differs from germline. The chain joins TRBV11-1 to TRBJ2-7; D is unclear. Per germline, CDR1 SGHAT and CDR2 FQDESV (reference sequence). This CDR3 region has 14 residues. The CDR3 bases are TGTGCCGGCAGCTCAGGAGCAGGCTTCAACGAGCAGTACTTC. It is translated as CAGSSGAGFNEQYF.

This clonotype was detected a few times. The gene calls are TRBV10-3 and TRBJ1-1; D is uncertain. The CDR3 sequence is 13 residues long. The V end lost 4 bases, the J end lost 0 bases, and 6 bases lay between the germline ends. From germline, CDR1 is ENHRY and CDR2 SYGVKD. The CDR3 nucleotides are TGTGCCATCAGTGGGACCTTGAACACTGAAGCTTTCTTT. Translation gives CAISGTLNTEAFF.

This clonotype was recorded at least ten times. V and J are TRBV7-9 and TRBJ2-6, with D possibly matching TRBD1 (6 bases). CDR1 and CDR2 (germline): SEHNR, FQNEAQ (reference sequence). Trimming left V 5 bases short and J 3 bases short, with 11 bases between. The CDR3 runs 15 residues. For the CDR3, the DNA is TGTGCCAGCAGCCCTCCAGGGGTTGGGGCCAACGTCCTGACTTTC. Its protein is CASSPPGVGANVLTF.

The rearrangement joins TRBV28 to TRBJ2-2; D not certain. The CDR3 contains 12 residues. V gave up 3 bases and J gave up 4 bases, with 3 bases separating them. Germline CDR1 and CDR2: MDHEN and SYDVKM. Written as DNA, the CDR3 is TGTGCCAGCAGTTTCGTCACCGGGGAGCTGTTTTTT. Translation: CASSFVTGELFF.

The table lists this clonotype with a few counts. The chain uses TRBV19 and TRBJ2-1, with D perhaps TRBD2 (6 bases). Germline V gives CDR1 LNHDA, CDR2 SQIVND (reference sequence). V was cut by 8 bases and J by 7 bases, with 18 bases left in between. The CDR3 runs to 14 residues. CDR3 sequence (DNA): TGTGCCAGTCGACCGGGACTGTGGCGTAATGAGCAGTTCTTC. It encodes CASRPGLWRNEQFF.